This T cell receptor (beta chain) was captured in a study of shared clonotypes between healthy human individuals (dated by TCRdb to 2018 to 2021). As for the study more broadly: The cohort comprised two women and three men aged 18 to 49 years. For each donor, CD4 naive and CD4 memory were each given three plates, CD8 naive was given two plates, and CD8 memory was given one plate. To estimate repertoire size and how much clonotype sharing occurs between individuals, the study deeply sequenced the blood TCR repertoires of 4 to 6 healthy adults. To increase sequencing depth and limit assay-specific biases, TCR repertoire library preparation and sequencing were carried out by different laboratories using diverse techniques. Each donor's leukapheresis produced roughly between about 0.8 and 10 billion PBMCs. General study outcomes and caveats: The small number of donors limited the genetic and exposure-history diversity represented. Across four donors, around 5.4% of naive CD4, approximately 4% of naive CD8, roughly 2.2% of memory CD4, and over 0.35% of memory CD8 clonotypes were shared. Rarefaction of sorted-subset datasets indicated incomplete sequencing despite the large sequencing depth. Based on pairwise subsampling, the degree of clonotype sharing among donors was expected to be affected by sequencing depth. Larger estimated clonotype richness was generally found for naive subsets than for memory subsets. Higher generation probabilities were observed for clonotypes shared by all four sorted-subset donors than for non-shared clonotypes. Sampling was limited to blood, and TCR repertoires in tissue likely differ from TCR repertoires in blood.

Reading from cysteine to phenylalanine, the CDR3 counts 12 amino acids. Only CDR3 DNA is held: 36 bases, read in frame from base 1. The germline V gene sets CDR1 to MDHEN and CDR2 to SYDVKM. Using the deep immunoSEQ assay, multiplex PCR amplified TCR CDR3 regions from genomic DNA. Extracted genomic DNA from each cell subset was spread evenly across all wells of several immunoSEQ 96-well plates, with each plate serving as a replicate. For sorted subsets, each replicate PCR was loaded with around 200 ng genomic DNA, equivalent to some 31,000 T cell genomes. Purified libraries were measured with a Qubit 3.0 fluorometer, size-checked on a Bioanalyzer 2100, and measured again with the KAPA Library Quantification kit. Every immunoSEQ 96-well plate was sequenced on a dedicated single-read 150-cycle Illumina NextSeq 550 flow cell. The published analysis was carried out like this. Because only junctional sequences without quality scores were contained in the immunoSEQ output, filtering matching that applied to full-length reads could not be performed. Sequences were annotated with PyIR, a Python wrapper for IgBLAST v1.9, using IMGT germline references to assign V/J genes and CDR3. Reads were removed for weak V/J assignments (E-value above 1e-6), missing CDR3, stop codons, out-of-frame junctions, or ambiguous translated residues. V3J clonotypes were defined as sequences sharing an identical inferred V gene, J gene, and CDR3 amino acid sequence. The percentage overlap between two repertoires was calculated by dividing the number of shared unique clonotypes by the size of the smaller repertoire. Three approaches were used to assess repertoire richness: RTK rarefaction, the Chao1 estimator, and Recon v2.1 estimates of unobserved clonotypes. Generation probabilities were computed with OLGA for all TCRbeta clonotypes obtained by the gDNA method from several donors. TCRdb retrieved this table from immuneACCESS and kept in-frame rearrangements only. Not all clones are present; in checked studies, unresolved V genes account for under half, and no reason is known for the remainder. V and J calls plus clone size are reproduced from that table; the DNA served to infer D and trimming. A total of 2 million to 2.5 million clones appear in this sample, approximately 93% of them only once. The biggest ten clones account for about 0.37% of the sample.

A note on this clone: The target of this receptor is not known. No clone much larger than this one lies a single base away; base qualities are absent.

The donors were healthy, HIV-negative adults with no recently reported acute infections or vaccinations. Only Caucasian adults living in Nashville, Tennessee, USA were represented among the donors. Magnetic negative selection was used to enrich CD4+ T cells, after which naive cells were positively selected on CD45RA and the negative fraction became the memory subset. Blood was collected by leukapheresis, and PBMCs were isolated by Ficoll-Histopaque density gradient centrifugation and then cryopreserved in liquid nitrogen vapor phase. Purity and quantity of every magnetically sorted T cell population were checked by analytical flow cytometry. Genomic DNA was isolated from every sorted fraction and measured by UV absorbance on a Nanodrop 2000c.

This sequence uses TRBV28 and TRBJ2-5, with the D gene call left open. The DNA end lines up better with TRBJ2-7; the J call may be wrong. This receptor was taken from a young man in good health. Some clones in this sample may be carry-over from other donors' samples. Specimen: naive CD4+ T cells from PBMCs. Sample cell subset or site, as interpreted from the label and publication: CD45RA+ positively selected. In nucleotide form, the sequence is TGTGCCAGCAGTTATGGGCCTTCCGAGCAGTACTTC. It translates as CASSYGPSEQYF.